Sequencing of this TCR beta chain was carried out in a study of neurological immune-mediated disorders. Study-level findings and limits: None of the CDR3 amino acid sequences of expanded clones recurred across subjects, suggesting private repertoires in all groups. There was no clinical or MRI feature that showed an association with the multiple sclerosis repertoire cluster.

This clonotype was observed at least ten times. Its antigen is currently unknown. MiXCR was run by TCRdb on the 5' RACE reads, yielding one entry per CDR3 protein. The sample contains tens of thousands of distinct CDR3 sequences, about 1.8% of which appear only once. CDR3 size: 14 residues. V trimming: 3 bases; J trimming: 7 bases; junction bases outside the gene matches: 6. Germline loops: CDR1 MNHEY, CDR2 SMNVEV (reference sequence). Material: PBMCs. This TCR was sampled from a woman aged 40-49 years with multiple sclerosis. The chain combines TRBV27 with TRBJ2-1, with 7 bases fitting TRBD2. CDR3 in amino acids: CASSFSGGLNEQFF. The CDR3 nucleotides are TGTGCCAGCAGTTTTTCGGGGGGACTAAATGAGCAGTTCTTC.